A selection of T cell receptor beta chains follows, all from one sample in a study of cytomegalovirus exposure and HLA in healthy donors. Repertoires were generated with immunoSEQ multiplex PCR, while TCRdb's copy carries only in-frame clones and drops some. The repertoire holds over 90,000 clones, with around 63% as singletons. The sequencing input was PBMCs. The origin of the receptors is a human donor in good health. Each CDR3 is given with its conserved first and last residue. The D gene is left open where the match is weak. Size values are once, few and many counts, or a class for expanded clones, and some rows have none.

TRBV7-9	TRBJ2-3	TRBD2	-	TGTGCCAGCAGCTTAGTGGAGGGGACTAGCGGCCGCACAGATACGCAGTATTTT	CASSLVEGTSGRTDTQYF
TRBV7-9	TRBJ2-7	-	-	TGTGCCAGCAGCTCAGGAACGTCCTACGAGCAGTACTTC	CASSSGTSYEQYF
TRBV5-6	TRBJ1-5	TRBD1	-	TGTGCCAGCAGCTTGTCCGACAGGGGGGTTAATCAGCCCCAGCATTTT	CASSLSDRGVNQPQHF
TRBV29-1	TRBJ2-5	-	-	TGCAGCGGGAAGACGGGTCAAGAGACCCAGTACTTC	CSGKTGQETQYF
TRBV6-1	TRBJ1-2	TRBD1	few	TGTGCCACTCGTTGGGACAGAGCTAACTATGGCTACACCTTC	CATRWDRANYGYTF
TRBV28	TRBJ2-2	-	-	TGTGCCAGCAGTTCCGGGGATCTCGGCACCGGGGAGCTGTTTTTT	CASSSGDLGTGELFF
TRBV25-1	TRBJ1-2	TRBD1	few	TGTGCCAGCAGTGATGCCGGGACAGGGGGACATGGCTACACCTTC	CASSDAGTGGHGYTF
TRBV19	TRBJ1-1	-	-	TGTGCCAGTAGGGGGAAGGGAGGGGTGGGGAACACTGAAGCTTTCTTT	CASRGKGGVGNTEAFF
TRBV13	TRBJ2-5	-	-	TGTGCCAGCAGCTTAAGTGACTTCGGACTTAAGTACCAAGAGACCCAGTACTTC	CASSLSDFGLKYQETQYF
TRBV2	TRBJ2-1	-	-	TGTGCCAGCAGTGGAGATACCTTCGGCTCCTACAATGAGCAGTTCTTC	CASSGDTFGSYNEQFF
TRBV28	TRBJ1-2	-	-	TGTGCCAGCAGCTTAAGACCGAATATCTACGGGTCGGATGGCTACACCTTC	CASSLRPNIYGSDGYTF
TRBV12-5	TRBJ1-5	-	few	TGTGCTAGTGGCTGGGGGGGGCAACGTAGCAATCAGCCCCAGCATTTT	CASGWGGQRSNQPQHF
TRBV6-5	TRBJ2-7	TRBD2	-	TGTGCCAGCCGGACTAGCGGGGCCTACGAGCAGTACTTC	CASRTSGAYEQYF
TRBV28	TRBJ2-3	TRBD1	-	TGTGCCAGCAGTTTAGGGGGGACAGGGGTAGATACGCAGTATTTT	CASSLGGTGVDTQYF
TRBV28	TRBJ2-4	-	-	TGTGCCAGCAGTCACGAGACAGGTTTTGATGCCAAAAACATTCAGTACTTC	CASSHETGFDAKNIQYF
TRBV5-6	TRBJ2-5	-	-	TGTGCCAGCAGCTTGGACAGGCGGTACCAAGAGACCCAGTACTTC	CASSLDRRYQETQYF
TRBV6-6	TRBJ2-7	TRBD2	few	TGTGCCAGCAGCGCCCGACTAGCGGGGGGCTACGAGCAGTACTTC	CASSARLAGGYEQYF
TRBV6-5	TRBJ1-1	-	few	TGTGCCAGCAGTCGTCAAAGCCGGTCTGAAGCTTTCTTT	CASSRQSRSEAFF
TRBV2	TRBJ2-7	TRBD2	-	TGTGCCACCGGTGGACTAGCGGGATTCGACGAGCAGTACTTC	CATGGLAGFDEQYF
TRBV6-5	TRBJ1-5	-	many	TGTGCCAGCAGTTCGTCCTTAGAGGCTCAGCCCCAGCATTTT	CASSSSLEAQPQHF
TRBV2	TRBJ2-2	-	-	TGTGCCAGCAGTGAAGAGGGGCGGGACCCCACCGGGGAGCTGTTTTTT	CASSEEGRDPTGELFF
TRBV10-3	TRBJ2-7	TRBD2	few	TGTGCCATCAGTGGGTCTAGCGGGAGTAAGCAGTACTTC	CAISGSSGSKQYF